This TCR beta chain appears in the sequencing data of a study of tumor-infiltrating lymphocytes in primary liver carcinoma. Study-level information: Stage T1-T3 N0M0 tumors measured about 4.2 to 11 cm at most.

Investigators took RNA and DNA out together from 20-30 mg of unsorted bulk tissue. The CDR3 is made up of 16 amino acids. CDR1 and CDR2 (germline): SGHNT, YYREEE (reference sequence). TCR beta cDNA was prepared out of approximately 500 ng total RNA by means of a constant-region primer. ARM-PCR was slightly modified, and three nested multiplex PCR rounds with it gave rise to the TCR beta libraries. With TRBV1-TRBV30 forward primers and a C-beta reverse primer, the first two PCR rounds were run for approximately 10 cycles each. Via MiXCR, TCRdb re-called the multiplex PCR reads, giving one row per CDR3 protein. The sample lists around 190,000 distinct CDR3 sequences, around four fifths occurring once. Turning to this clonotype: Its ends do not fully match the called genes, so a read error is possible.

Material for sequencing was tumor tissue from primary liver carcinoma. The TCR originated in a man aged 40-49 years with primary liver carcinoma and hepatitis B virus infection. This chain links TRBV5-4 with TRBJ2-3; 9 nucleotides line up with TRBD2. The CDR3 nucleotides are TGTCCCAGCAGCCTGCTCGCGGGAGGGCCCACAGATACGCAGTATTTC. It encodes CPSSLLAGGPTDTQYF.